These 7 T cell receptor beta chains originate from one sample sequenced in a study of PD-1 blockade in classical Hodgkin lymphoma. Each of the patients experienced relapse following autologous stem cell transplantation, and their brentuximab vedotin exposure differed. Clones were read by immunoSEQ multiplex PCR, and TCRdb kept only the in-frame ones, dropping some. The data show about 76,000 clones, roughly 90% seen once. Sequences were derived from peripheral blood mononuclear cells (PBMCs), sampled at baseline. All receptors derive from a human donor with classical Hodgkin lymphoma.

V gene TRBV6-6 combines with J gene TRBJ2-7; D is perhaps TRBD1 (5 bases). Germline loops: CDR1 MNHNY, CDR2 SVGAGI (reference sequence). This CDR3 is built from 15 residues. The V end was cut by 6 bases, the J end by 4 bases, with 19 bases between. The CDR3 protein is CASSDLRGFPYEQYF. CDR3 DNA sequence: TGTGCCAGCAGCGACTTAAGGGGCTTCCCGTACGAGCAGTACTTC.

J is TRBJ1-2 and V is TRBV5-4, with a weak D call TRBD1 (6 bases). V was trimmed by 4 bases and J by 7 bases, leaving 20 bases between them. CDR3 length: 15 amino acids. The V gene's germline CDR1 is SGHNT and CDR2 YYREEE (reference sequence). This CDR3 is CASSRRDTSPIGYTF. DNA for the CDR3: TGTGCCAGCAGCCGCCGGGACACTTCACCCATTGGCTACACCTTC.

This clone was counted many times. The genes are TRBV15 and TRBJ2-7, with D perhaps TRBD2 (6 bases). Trimming removed 0 bases from V and 3 bases from J, with 15 bases in between. The CDR3 covers 16 residues. The germline gives CDR1 LNHNV, CDR2 YYDKDF (reference sequence). The CDR3 sequence is CATSRDRELSGYEQYF. CDR3 nucleotide sequence: TGTGCCACCAGCAGAGATCGAGAGCTTAGCGGCTACGAGCAGTACTTC.

This chain joins TRBV2 and TRBJ1-4; D is possibly TRBD1 (5 bases). V shed 6 bases and J shed 4 bases, with 12 bases lying between them. Germline CDR1 SNHLY, CDR2 FYNNEI. CDR3 length: 14 amino acids. In DNA form, the CDR3 reads TGTGCCAGCAGGGGAGGACAAATTAATGAAAAACTGTTTTTT. It encodes CASRGGQINEKLFF.

This clone occurred once. The rearrangement uses TRBV5-6 and TRBJ2-1, with D perhaps TRBD2 (5 bases). In germline, CDR1 is SGHDT, CDR2 YYEEEE. This CDR3 spans 15 amino acids. Trimming stripped 4 bases from V and 2 bases from J, with 13 bases between. The CDR3: CASSRRLPTYNEQFF. DNA of the CDR3: TGTGCCAGCAGCCGGCGACTACCTACCTACAATGAGCAGTTCTTC.

This chain connects TRBV11-3 to TRBJ2-3; D unresolved. The CDR3 contains 13 residues. The V end lost 3 bases, the J end lost 2 bases, and 6 bases lay between the germline ends. CDR1 SGHNT and CDR2 YENEEA come from the germline V gene. The CDR3 loop reads CASSFVHTDTQYF. Written as DNA, the CDR3 is TGTGCCAGCAGCTTCGTTCACACAGATACGCAGTATTTT.

The chain uses TRBV5-1 and TRBJ2-1, with 8 bases fitting TRBD2. Germline V gene sequence: CDR1 SGHRS, CDR2 YFSETQ. Unmatched junction bases numbered 9, after V lost 0 bases and J lost 4 bases. CDR3 length equals 17 residues. The CDR3 here is CASSLGFGRAEYNEQFF. The DNA of the CDR3 is TGCGCCAGCAGCTTGGGGTTCGGGAGGGCCGAATACAATGAGCAGTTCTTC.